This T cell receptor beta chain was sequenced during a study of blood T cell repertoires in COVID-19. With 4 bases removed from V and 6 bases from J, the gap between germline ends came to 14 bases. This CDR3 region has 14 residues. Germline V gene data show CDR1 as SGDLS and CDR2 as YYNGEE. The table came from immunoSEQ multiplex PCR; TCRdb's copy has only in-frame clones and leaves some out. Among around 190,000 clones listed, roughly 85% were seen once. This chain connects TRBV9 to TRBJ2-1, with a weak D call TRBD2 (6 bases). The sample was peripheral blood. The sequence derives from a man aged 45-60 years with active or convalescent COVID-19. CDR3 bases: TGTGCCAGCAGCCCAACAGTGGGAGGCAATGAGCAGTTCTTC. Translation: CASSPTVGGNEQFF.